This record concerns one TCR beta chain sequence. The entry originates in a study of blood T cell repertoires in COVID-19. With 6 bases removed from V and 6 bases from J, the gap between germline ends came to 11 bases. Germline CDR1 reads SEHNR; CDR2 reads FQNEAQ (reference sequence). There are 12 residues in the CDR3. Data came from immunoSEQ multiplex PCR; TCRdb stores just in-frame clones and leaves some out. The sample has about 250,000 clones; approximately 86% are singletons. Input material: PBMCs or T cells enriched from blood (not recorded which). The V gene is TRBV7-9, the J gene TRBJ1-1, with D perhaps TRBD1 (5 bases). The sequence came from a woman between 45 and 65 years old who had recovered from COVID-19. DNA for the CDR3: TGTGCCAGCAGTCCCGGGGGGGCTGAAGCTTTCTTT. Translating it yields CASSPGGAEAFF.